This T cell receptor (beta chain) comes out of a study of CD8+ T cells in alopecia areata. Findings of the study overall: Sequence data from scalp samples additionally include resident alphabeta T cells of normal skin. Clonality in the scalp and expanded CD8+ clones ranked among the top 100 were significantly decreased by tofacitinib.

The sequencing template was cDNA reverse transcribed from extracted RNA. Repertoires were generated with immunoSEQ multiplex PCR, while TCRdb's copy carries only in-frame clones and drops some. The table records around 100,000 clones, 45% to 65% of them present only once. Concerning this clone: Its specificity is not known.

This CDR3 contains 14 residues. Deletions cut 3 bases from V and 3 bases from J, with 9 bases between. CDR1 and CDR2 (germline): KGHSH, LQKENI. Regarding treatment: oral pan-JAK inhibitor, 5-10 mg twice daily. Alopecia areata patients had lesional scalp punch biopsies and peripheral blood taken from them. The chain uses TRBV18 and TRBJ1-5, with D possibly TRBD1 on 6 matching bases. This clonotype originated in a human donor with alopecia areata. Sample: CD4+ T cells sorted from blood, taken at week 24, from a patient treated with tofacitinib. CDR3 bases: TGTGCCAGCTCACCCGGACAGTCCAATCAGCCCCAGCATTTT. It codes for CASSPGQSNQPQHF.